The source of this TCR beta chain is a study of blood T cell repertoires in COVID-19. Background on the study: The cDNA or gDNA used as material had been derived from T cells, B-cell-depleted T cells, or PBMCs.

Germline assignment: CDR1 SGHKS and CDR2 YYEKEE (reference sequence). CDR3 length equals 15 residues. With 1 base clipped from V and 4 bases from J, the junction kept 6 bases outside the gene matches. Original methodology: Using reference gene primer amplification, nucleated cell counts were estimated. TCRdb's copy holds only in-frame clones and misses some; the assay was immunoSEQ multiplex PCR. D and trimming come from the DNA, and the V and J calls and clone size come from that table. Here the sample spans about 300,000 clones, 84% being singletons. The sample comprised peripheral blood. The source of this sequence is a human donor with COVID-19, enrolled during active disease. The donor label of this sample is uncertain. V usage is TRBV5-5 and J usage is TRBJ1-2; the match to TRBD1 covers 8 bases. The CDR3 DNA reads as TGTGCCAGCAGCTTGCAAGGGGGGACAGGCTATGGCTACACCTTC. This translates into CASSLQGGTGYGYTF.